This T cell receptor (beta chain) was obtained from a study of human T cells and chemical hapten exposure. The CDR3 extends over 14 amino acids. V was cut by 6 bases and J by 1 base, with 10 bases left in between. Germline CDR1 is MNHNS and CDR2 is SASEGT. TCRdb called the RACE reads again in MiXCR, with one record for every CDR3 protein. The sample includes roughly 380,000 distinct CDR3 sequences, just under 6.5% of them seen just once. Regarding time point: patch test 2, 6 weeks after DPC sensitization. Treatment indicated: therapeutic diphenylcyclopropenone sensitization with weekly scalp DPC. The drawing of blood occurred before each patch test was applied.

The sequence derives from a woman aged 18-29 years with alopecia areata. Some clones in this sample may be carry-over from other donors' samples. The material sequenced was whole blood, taken in connection with sensitization to the hapten diphenylcyclopropenone (DPC). The J gene is TRBJ2-4, the V gene TRBV6-1, with D unresolved. The CDR3 coding sequence is TGTGCCAGCAGATCGACTCCTGCCAAAAACATTCAGTACTTC. Its protein is CASRSTPAKNIQYF.